Detailed here is one TCR beta chain. Its antigen is still unknown. Germline V gives CDR1 KGHSH, CDR2 LQKENI. The CDR3 length is 15 residues. Trimming left V 1 base short and J 1 base short, with 10 bases between. Researchers amplified the TCR beta CDR3 regions from RNA transcripts. TCR CDR3 underwent first-round RT-PCR with the HTBI primer set. MiXCR, applied by TCRdb to the multiplex PCR reads, yields one record per CDR3 protein. In the table there are hundreds of thousands of distinct CDR3 sequences, about 20% of which are singletons. This specimen belongs to a study of T cells in Graves' hyperthyroidism and ophthalmopathy. Looking at the study overall: The initial diagnosis was the point when peripheral blood was collected, ahead of any treatment. General study findings and limits: Most thyroid clonotypes with frequency above 0.001 were detected in blood. By a 13 V-J model, ophthalmopathy was set apart from stable hyperthyroidism.

This sequence originates from a man aged 35-49 years with Graves' ophthalmopathy. The sample was blood. The V call is TRBV18, the J call TRBJ1-1; possibly TRBD1 for D (6 bases). CDR3 residues: CASSPLRQENTEAFF. Here the CDR3 DNA reads TGTGCCAGCTCACCACTGAGACAGGAGAACACTGAAGCTTTCTTT.